One T cell receptor (beta chain) is described in this entry. Its antigen is unknown. The data originate from a study of beta chain features in type 1 diabetes. Study-wide context: Cell yields, gender and age were comparable in patients and healthy donors.

Study-wide findings and caveats: Using cDNA template may skew counts toward highly expressing activated cells.

The single heparinised draw taken from each donor contained around 100 mL of blood on average. The investigators reverse transcribed all of the isolated RNA, so they sequenced expressed TCRB transcripts. Sequencing of naive, central memory and regulatory T cell samples gave an average of roughly 3.5 million reads. Generated by immunoSEQ multiplex PCR, the TCRdb table keeps only in-frame clones and is missing some. The sample lists some 220,000 clones, about 11% occurring once. Sequencing was carried out using central memory CD4+ T cells from blood. This receptor was obtained from a man younger than 35 in good health.

The CDR3 nucleotides read TGCAGCGTTGCCAGTTTCAGCACAGATACGCAGTATTTT. This codes for CSVASFSTDTQYF. The gene calls are TRBV29-1 and TRBJ2-3; no clear D. Germline CDR1 SQVTM, CDR2 ANQGSEA. V was trimmed by 4 bases and J by 0 bases, leaving 8 bases between them. The CDR3 extends over 13 amino acids.